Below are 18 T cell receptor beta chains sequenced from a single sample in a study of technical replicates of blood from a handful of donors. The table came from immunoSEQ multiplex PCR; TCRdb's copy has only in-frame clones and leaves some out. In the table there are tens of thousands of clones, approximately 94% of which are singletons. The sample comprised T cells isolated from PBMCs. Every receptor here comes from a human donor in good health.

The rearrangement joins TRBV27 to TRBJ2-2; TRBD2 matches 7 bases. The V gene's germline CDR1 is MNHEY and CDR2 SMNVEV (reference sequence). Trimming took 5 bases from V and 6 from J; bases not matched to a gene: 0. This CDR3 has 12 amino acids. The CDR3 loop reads CASSRGAGELFF. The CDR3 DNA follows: TGTGCCAGCAGTCGGGGGGCCGGGGAGCTGTTTTTT.

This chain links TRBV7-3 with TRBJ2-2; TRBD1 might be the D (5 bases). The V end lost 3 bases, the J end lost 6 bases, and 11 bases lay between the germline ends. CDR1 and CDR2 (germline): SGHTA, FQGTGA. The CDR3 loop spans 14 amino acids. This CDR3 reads CASSFQGASGELFF. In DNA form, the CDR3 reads TGTGCCAGCAGCTTCCAAGGGGCCTCCGGGGAGCTGTTTTTT.

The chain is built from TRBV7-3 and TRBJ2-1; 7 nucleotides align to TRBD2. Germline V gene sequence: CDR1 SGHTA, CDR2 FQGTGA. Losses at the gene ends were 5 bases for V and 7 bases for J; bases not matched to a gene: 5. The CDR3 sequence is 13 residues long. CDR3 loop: CASSPWTSNEQFF. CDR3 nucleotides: TGTGCCAGCAGCCCCTGGACTAGTAATGAGCAGTTCTTC.

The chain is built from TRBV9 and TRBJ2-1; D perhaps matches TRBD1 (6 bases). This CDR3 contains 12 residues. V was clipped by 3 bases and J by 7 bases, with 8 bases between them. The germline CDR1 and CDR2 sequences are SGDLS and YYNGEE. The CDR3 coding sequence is TGTGCCAGCAGCGATACAGGGAATGAGCAGTTCTTC. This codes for CASSDTGNEQFF.

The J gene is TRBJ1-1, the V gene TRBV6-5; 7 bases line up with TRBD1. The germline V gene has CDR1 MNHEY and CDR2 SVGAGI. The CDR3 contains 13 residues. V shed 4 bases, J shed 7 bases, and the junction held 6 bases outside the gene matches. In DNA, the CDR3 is TGTGCCAGCAGTTCTGGGACAGAATTTGAAGCTTTCTTT. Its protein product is CASSSGTEFEAFF.

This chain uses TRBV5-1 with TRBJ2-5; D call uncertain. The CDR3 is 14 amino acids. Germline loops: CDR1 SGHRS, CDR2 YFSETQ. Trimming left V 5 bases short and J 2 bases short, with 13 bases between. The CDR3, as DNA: TGCGCCAGCAGGGTCTGGCCTGAACAAGAGACCCAGTACTTC. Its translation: CASRVWPEQETQYF.

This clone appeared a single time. In DNA form, the CDR3 reads TGTGCCAGTAGTATCACAGGGGCAAGTGAAAAACTGTTTTTT. Encoded protein: CASSITGASEKLFF. The V and J genes are TRBV19 and TRBJ1-4, with TRBD1 identical over 7 bases. Trimming at V came to 3 bases and at J to 7 bases, leaving 5 bases not matched to a gene. The CDR3 is 14 amino acids. Germline V gene data show CDR1 as LNHDA and CDR2 as SQIVND (reference sequence).

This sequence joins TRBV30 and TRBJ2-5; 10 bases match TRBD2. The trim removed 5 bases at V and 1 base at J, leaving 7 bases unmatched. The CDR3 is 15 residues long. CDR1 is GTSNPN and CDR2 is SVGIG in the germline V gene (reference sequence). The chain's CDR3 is CAWDPGLAPQETQYF. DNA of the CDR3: TGTGCCTGGGATCCGGGACTAGCGCCCCAAGAGACCCAGTACTTC.

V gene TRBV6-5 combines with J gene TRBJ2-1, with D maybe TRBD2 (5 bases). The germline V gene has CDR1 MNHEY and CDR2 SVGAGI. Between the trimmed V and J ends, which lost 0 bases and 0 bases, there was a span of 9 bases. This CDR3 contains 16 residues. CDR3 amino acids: CASSYSGGYSYNEQFF. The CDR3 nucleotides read TGTGCCAGCAGTTACTCAGGCGGGTACTCCTACAATGAGCAGTTCTTC.

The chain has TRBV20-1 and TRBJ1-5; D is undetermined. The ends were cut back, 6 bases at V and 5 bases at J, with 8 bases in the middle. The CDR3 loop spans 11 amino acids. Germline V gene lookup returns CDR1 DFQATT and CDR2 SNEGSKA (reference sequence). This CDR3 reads CSARRDQPQHF. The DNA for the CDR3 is TGCAGTGCGAGGCGGGATCAGCCCCAGCATTTT.

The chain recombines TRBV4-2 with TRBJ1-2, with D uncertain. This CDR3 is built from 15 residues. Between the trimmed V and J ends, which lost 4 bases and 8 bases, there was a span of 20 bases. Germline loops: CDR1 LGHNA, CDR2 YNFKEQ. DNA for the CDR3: TGTGCCAGCAGCCCGCGTGTCGGGGTTATAGAAGGCTACACCTTC. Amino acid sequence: CASSPRVGVIEGYTF.

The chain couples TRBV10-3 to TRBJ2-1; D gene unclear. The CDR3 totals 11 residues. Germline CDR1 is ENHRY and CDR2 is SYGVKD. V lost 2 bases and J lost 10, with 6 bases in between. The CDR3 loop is CAISETTEQFF. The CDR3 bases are TGTGCCATCAGTGAGACCACAGAGCAGTTCTTC.

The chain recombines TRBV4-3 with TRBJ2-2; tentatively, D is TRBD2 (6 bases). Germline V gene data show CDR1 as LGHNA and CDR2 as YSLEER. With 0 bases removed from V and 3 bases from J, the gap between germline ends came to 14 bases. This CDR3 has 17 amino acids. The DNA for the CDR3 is TGCGCCAGCAGCCAAGATTTGTACGGGAGAGACACCGGGGAGCTGTTTTTT. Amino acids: CASSQDLYGRDTGELFF.

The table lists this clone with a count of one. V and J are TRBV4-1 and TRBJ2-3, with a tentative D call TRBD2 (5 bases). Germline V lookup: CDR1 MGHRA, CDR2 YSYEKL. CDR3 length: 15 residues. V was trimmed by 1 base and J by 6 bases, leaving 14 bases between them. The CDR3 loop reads CASSQAWRQDDTQYF. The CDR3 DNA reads TGCGCCAGCAGCCAAGCATGGAGGCAGGACGATACGCAGTATTTT.

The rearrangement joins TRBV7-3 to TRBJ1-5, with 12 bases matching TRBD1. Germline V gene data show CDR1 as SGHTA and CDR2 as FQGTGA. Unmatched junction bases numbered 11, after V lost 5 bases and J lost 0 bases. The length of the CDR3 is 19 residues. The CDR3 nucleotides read TGTGCCAGCAGCACGCCGGGACAGGGGGCAGGTTATAGCAATCAGCCCCAGCATTTT. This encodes CASSTPGQGAGYSNQPQHF.

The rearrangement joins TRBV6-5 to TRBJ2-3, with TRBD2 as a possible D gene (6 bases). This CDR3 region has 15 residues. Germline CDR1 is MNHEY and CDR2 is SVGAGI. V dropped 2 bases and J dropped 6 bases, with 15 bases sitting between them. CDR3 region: CASSYGTGEADTQYF. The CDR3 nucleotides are TGTGCCAGCAGTTACGGGACTGGGGAAGCGGATACGCAGTATTTT.

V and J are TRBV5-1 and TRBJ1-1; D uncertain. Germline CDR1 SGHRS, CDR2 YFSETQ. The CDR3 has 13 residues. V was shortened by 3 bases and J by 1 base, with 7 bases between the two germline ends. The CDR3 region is CASSYSGNTEAFF. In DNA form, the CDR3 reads TGCGCCAGCAGCTACAGTGGGAACACTGAAGCTTTCTTT.

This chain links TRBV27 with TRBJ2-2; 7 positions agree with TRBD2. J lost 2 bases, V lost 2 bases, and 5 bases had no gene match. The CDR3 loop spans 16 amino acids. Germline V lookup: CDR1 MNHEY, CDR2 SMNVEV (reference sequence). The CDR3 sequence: CASSLKPSGNTGELFF. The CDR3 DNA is TGTGCCAGCAGTTTAAAGCCTAGCGGTAACACCGGGGAGCTGTTTTTT.